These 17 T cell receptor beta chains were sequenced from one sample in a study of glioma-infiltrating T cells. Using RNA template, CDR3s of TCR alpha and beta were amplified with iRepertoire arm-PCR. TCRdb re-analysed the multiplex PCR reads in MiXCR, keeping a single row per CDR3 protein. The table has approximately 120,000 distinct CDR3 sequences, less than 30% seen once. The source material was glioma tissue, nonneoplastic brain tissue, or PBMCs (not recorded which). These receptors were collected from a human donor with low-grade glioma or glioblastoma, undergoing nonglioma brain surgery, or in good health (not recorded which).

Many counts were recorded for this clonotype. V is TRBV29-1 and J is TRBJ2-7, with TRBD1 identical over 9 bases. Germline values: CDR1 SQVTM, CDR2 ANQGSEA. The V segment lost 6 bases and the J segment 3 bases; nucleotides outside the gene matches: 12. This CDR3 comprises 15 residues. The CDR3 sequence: CSVVTGQGGRYEQYF. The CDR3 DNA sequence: TGCAGCGTAGTAACGGGACAGGGAGGACGCTACGAGCAGTACTTC.

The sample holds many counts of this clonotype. Here the CDR3 reads CASSFGGSETQYF. CDR3 nucleotide sequence: TGTGCCAGCAGCTTTGGGGGCTCAGAGACCCAGTACTTC. The chain employs TRBV5-4 and TRBJ2-5; perhaps TRBD1 as D (6 bases). Per germline, CDR1 SGHNT and CDR2 YYREEE (reference sequence). This CDR3 spans 13 amino acids. With 2 bases removed from V and 4 bases from J, the gap between germline ends came to 9 bases.

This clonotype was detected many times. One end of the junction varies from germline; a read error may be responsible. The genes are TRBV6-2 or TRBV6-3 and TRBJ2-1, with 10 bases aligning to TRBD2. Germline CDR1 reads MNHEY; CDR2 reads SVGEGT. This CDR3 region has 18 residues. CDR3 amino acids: CAGSLRFSRTSGNNEQFF. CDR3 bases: TGTGCCGGCAGCTTACGTTTCAGCCGGACTAGCGGCAACAATGAGCAGTTCTTC.

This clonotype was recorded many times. In nucleotides, the CDR3 is TGTGCCATGCATAGCGGAGGCCCCTACAATGAGCAGTTCTTC. This encodes CAMHSGGPYNEQFF. J is TRBJ2-1 and V is TRBV10-3; tentatively, D is TRBD2 (6 bases). The CDR3 spans 14 residues. Trimming left V 9 bases short and J 2 bases short, with 14 bases between. Germline V gene lookup returns CDR1 ENHRY and CDR2 SYGVKD.

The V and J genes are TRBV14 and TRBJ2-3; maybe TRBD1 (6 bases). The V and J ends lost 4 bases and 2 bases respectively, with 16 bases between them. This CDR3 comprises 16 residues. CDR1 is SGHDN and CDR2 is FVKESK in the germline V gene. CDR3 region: CASSPWTDSDTDTQYF. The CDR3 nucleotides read TGTGCCAGCAGCCCGTGGACGGACAGCGACACAGATACGCAGTATTTT.

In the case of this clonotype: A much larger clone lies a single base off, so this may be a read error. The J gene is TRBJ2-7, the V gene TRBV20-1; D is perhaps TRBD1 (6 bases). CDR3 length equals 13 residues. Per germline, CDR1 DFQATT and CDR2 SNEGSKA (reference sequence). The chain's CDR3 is CGAKRQVTYEQYF. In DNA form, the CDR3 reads TGCGGTGCCAAAAGACAGGTTACCTACGAGCAGTACTTC.

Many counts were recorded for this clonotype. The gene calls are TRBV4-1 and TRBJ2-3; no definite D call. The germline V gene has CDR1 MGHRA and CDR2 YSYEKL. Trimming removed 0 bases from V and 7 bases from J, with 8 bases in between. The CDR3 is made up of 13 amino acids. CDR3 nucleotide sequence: TGCGCCAGCAGCCAAGATGGGCGGAATACGCAGTATTTT. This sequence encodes CASSQDGRNTQYF.

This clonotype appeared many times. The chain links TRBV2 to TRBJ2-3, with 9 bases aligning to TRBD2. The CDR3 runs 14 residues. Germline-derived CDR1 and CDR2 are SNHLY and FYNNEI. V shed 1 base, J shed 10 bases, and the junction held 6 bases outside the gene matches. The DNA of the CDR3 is TGTGCCAGCAGTGAAGGGCTAGCGGGGAATGCGCAGTATTTT. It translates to CASSEGLAGNAQYF. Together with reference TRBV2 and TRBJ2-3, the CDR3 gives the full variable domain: EPEVTQTPSHQVTQMGQEVILRCVPISNHLYFYWYRQILGQKVEFLVSFYNNEISEKSEIFDDQFSVERPDGSNFTLKIRSTKLEDSAMYFCASSEGLAGNAQYFGPGTRLTVL.

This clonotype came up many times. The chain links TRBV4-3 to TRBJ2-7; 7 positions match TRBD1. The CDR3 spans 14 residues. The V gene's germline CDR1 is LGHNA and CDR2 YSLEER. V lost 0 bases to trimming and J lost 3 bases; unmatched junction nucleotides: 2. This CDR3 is CASSQDRGFYEQYF. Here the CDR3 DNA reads TGCGCCAGCAGCCAAGACAGGGGGTTCTACGAGCAGTACTTC.

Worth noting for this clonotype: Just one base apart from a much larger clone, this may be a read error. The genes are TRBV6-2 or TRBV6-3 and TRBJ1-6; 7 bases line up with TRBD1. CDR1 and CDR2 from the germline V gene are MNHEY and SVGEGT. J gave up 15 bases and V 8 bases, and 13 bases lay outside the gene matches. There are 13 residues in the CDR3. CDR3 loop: CASSGTASPLLHF. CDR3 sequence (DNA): TGTGCCAGCTCCGGGACAGCCTCTCCACTCCTCCACTTT.

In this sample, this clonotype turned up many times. CDR3 DNA: TGTGCCAGCAGTTTCCCGACAGACTACAATGAGCAGTTCTTC. Translated, it gives CASSFPTDYNEQFF. The chain joins TRBV28 to TRBJ2-1; tentatively, D is TRBD1 (5 bases). With 3 bases removed from V and 3 bases from J, the gap between germline ends came to 9 bases. Germline loops: CDR1 MDHEN, CDR2 SYDVKM. CDR3 length: 14 amino acids.

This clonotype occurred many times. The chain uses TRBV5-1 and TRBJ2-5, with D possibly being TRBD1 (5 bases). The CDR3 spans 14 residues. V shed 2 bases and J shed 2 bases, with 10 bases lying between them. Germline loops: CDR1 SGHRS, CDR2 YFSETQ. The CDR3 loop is CASSFMDMQETQYF. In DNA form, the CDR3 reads TGCGCCAGCAGCTTCATGGACATGCAAGAGACCCAGTACTTC.

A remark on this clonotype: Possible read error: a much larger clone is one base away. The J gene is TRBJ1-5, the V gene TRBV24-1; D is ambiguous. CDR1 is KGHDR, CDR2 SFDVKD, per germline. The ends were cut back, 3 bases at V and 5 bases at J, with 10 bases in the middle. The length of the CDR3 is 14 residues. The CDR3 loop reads CATSDPSSDQPQHF. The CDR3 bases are TGTGCCACCAGTGATCCCTCCTCTGATCAGCCCCAGCATTTT.

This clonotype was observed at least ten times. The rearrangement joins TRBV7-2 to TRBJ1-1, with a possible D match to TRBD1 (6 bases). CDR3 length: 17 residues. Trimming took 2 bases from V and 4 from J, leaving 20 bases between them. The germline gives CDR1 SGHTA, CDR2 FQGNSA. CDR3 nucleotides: TGTGCCAGCAGCTTACGGTCGGGGGGCGCGGAGGGCACTGAAGCTTTCTTT. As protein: CASSLRSGGAEGTEAFF.

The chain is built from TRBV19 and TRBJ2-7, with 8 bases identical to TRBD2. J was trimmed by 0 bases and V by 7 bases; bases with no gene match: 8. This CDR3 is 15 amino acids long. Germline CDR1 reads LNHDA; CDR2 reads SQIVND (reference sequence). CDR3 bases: TGTGCCAGTACTACGGGAGGGGCCAGCTCCTACGAGCAGTACTTC. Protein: CASTTGGASSYEQYF.

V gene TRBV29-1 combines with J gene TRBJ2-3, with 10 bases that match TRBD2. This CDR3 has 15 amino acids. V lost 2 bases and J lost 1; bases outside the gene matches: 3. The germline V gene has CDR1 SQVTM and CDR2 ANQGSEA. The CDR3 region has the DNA TGCAGCGTTGAACTAGCGGGGGACGGCACAGATACGCAGTATTTT. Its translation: CSVELAGDGTDTQYF.

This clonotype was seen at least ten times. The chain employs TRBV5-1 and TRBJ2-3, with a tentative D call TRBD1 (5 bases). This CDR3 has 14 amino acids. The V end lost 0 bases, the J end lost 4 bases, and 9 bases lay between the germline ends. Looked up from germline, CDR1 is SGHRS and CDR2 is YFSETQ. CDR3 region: CASSLDPRADTQYF. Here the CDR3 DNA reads TGCGCCAGCAGCTTGGACCCCAGGGCAGATACGCAGTATTTT.